The 32 T cell receptor beta chains below all came from one sample that was sequenced in a study of neurological immune-mediated disorders. TCRdb itself ran the 5' RACE reads through MiXCR, one entry per CDR3 protein. The repertoire holds 45,000 to 55,000 distinct CDR3 sequences, 5.8% seen once, with roughly 1.4% in the top ten. The specimen sequenced was CD4+ T cells from blood. These receptors originate from a woman in her late teens or twenties with multiple sclerosis.

CDR3 coding DNA: TGTGCCAGCAGTAACACAGAAACAGATACGCAGTATTTT. Its protein product is CASSNTETDTQYF. The chain carries TRBV6-5 and TRBJ2-3, with D unclear. V lost 5 bases and J lost 3, with 9 bases in between. CDR3 length: 13 amino acids. Germline V gene sequence: CDR1 MNHEY, CDR2 SVGAGI.

In its sample, this clonotype was seen many times. V and J are TRBV28 and TRBJ1-1, with 7 bases lining up with TRBD1. CDR1 and CDR2 from the germline V gene are MDHEN and SYDVKM. The CDR3 has 16 residues. V lost 6 bases and J lost 3; bases outside the gene matches: 13. CDR3 in DNA: TGTGCCAGCAGACAAATCAGGGGGAGATGGGACACTGAAGCTTTCTTT. This codes for CASRQIRGRWDTEAFF.

Many counts were recorded for this clonotype. The J gene is TRBJ2-3, the V gene TRBV7-2; 11 bases fit TRBD2. V lost 6 bases to trimming and J lost 1 base; unmatched junction nucleotides: 9. Germline CDR1 reads SGHTA; CDR2 reads FQGNSA. The CDR3 extends over 17 amino acids. CDR3 amino acids: CASRSKGTSGRTDTQYF. CDR3 bases: TGTGCCAGCAGGTCCAAAGGGACTAGCGGACGCACAGATACGCAGTATTTT.

Many counts were recorded for this clonotype. The chain couples TRBV5-1 to TRBJ1-5; D is unclear. The length of the CDR3 is 19 residues. The V gene's germline CDR1 is SGHRS and CDR2 YFSETQ. V lost 0 bases and J lost 5, with 24 bases in between. CDR3 bases: TGCGCCAGCAGCTTGGCACCGGACGATCCGGCCGGGGAGCATCAGCCCCAGCATTTT. It specifies CASSLAPDDPAGEHQPQHF. The full variable domain, its missing parts supplied by reference TRBV5-1 and TRBJ1-5, is KAGVTQTPRYLIKTRGQQVTLSCSPISGHRSVSWYQQTPGQGLQFLFEYFSETQRNKGNFPGRFSGRQFSNSRSEMNVSTLELGDSALYLCASSLAPDDPAGEHQPQHFGDGTRLSIL.

Within the sample, this clonotype is medium-sized. The rearrangement uses TRBV9 and TRBJ2-2; D gene uncertain. The CDR3 has 13 residues. V was trimmed by 2 bases and J by 5 bases, leaving 7 bases between them. CDR1 and CDR2 from the germline V gene are SGDLS and YYNGEE. This chain's CDR3 is CASSVRSTGELFF. Here the CDR3 DNA reads TGTGCCAGCAGCGTTCGTTCAACCGGGGAGCTGTTTTTT.

This clonotype has ten or more counts. The chain has TRBV10-3 and TRBJ1-1; D gene unclear. V was pared by 2 bases and J by 2 bases, with 0 bases between. Germline CDR1 reads ENHRY; CDR2 reads SYGVKD. CDR3 size: 11 residues. For the CDR3, the DNA is TGTGCCATCAGTGAGAACACTGAAGCTTTCTTT. It specifies CAISENTEAFF.

Many counts were recorded for this clonotype. V usage is TRBV20-1 and J usage is TRBJ2-2; tentatively, D is TRBD1 (5 bases). The CDR3 runs 15 residues. Germline-derived CDR1 and CDR2 are DFQATT and SNEGSKA (reference sequence). V lost 2 bases and J lost 5, with 15 bases in between. CDR3 nucleotide sequence: TGCAGTGCTAGAATGTTCGGCAGGGATACCGGGGAGCTGTTTTTT. Residues: CSARMFGRDTGELFF.

This clonotype was counted many times. The chain uses TRBV10-1 and TRBJ2-1; tentatively, D is TRBD2 (5 bases). The CDR3 is 12 amino acids. The V gene's germline CDR1 is WNHNN and CDR2 SYGVQD (reference sequence). The V and J ends lost 6 bases and 11 bases respectively, with 14 bases between them. The CDR3 region is CASSPSREKQFF. CDR3 in DNA: TGCGCCAGCAGCCCCTCGAGGGAGAAGCAGTTCTTC.

This clonotype was counted a few times. This sequence joins TRBV12-3 or TRBV12-4 and TRBJ2-1; 8 positions match TRBD1. The CDR3 has 21 amino acids. J was trimmed by 0 bases and V by 1 base; bases with no gene match: 17. The CDR3 loop is CASSLGRTGKGGLSSYNEQFF. Written as DNA, the CDR3 is TGTGCCAGCAGTTTAGGGAGGACAGGGAAAGGGGGACTTAGCTCCTACAATGAGCAGTTCTTC.

This clonotype was seen at least ten times. J is TRBJ2-1 and V is TRBV20-1, with 7 bases aligning to TRBD2. The CDR3 is made up of 15 amino acids. Germline assignment: CDR1 DFQATT and CDR2 SNEGSKA (reference sequence). The V segment lost 1 base and the J segment 3 bases; nucleotides outside the gene matches: 6. For the CDR3, the DNA is TGCAGTGCTAGAGTTGGGGGGGGAGGCTACAATGAGCAGTTCTTC. Translated, it gives CSARVGGGGYNEQFF.

The chain has TRBV18 and TRBJ1-2; D ambiguous. Trimming shortened V by 2 bases and J by 4 bases, and 11 bases separated the two germline ends. Germline CDR1 reads KGHSH; CDR2 reads LQKENI. The CDR3 loop spans 14 amino acids. The CDR3, as DNA: TGTGCCAGCTCACCAGGAAGGGAAACCTATGGCTACACCTTC. It encodes CASSPGRETYGYTF.

This clonotype was recorded many times. The J gene is TRBJ1-5, the V gene TRBV24-1; a weak D match, TRBD1 (5 bases). V dropped 4 bases and J dropped 5 bases, with 11 bases sitting between them. Germline loops: CDR1 KGHDR, CDR2 SFDVKD. CDR3 length equals 14 residues. The CDR3, as DNA: TGTGCCACCAGTGAATCCGGGACGTATCAGCCCCAGCATTTT. Translation gives CATSESGTYQPQHF.

Many counts were recorded for this clonotype. The rearrangement uses TRBV12-3 or TRBV12-4 and TRBJ2-3; D is possibly TRBD1 or TRBD2 (6 bases each). The CDR3 length is 14 residues. The ends were cut back, 6 bases at V and 7 bases at J, with 17 bases in the middle. CDR3 loop: CASRPRGEKHTQYF. CDR3 DNA sequence: TGTGCCAGCAGGCCGAGGGGGGAGAAGCATACGCAGTATTTT.

This clonotype was observed a handful of times. The chain has TRBV19 and TRBJ2-7; D ambiguous. Germline V CDR1 and CDR2: LNHDA, SQIVND (reference sequence). Trimming stripped 1 base from V and 3 bases from J, with 10 bases between. CDR3 length: 14 residues. For the CDR3, the DNA is TGTGCCAGTAGTATAGCTCCACAATTCTACGAGCAGTACTTC. As protein: CASSIAPQFYEQYF. Based on the CDR3 plus reference TRBV19 and TRBJ2-7, the full variable domain is DGGITQSPKYLFRKEGQNVTLSCEQNLNHDAMYWYRQDPGQGLRLIYYSQIVNDFQKGDIAEGYSVSREKKESFPLTVTSAQKNPTAFYLCASSIAPQFYEQYFGPGTRLTVT.

This clonotype was seen ten or more times. This may arise from a read error, as a much more abundant clone is one base away. V is TRBV7-3 and J is TRBJ1-1; D unclear. CDR1 and CDR2 from the germline V gene are SGHTA and FQGTGA. Trimming took off 2 bases at V and 0 bases at J, with 4 bases between the two ends. This CDR3 contains 13 residues. CDR3 sequence reads: CASSLEMNTEAFF. DNA of the CDR3: TGTGCCAGCAGCTTAGAGATGAACACTGAAGCTTTCTTT. Full variable domain (remainder filled in from reference TRBV7-3 and TRBJ1-1): GAGVSQTPSNKVTEKGKYVELRCDPISGHTALYWYRQSLGQGPEFLIYFQGTGAADDSGLPNDRFFAVRPEGSVSTLKIQRTERGDSAVYLCASSLEMNTEAFFGQGTRLTVV.

This clonotype was seen ten or more times. The V call is TRBV5-1, the J call TRBJ2-1; possibly TRBD2 for D (5 bases). V dropped 7 bases and J dropped 1 base, with 6 bases sitting between them. Germline V lookup: CDR1 SGHRS, CDR2 YFSETQ. The CDR3 runs 12 residues. Here the CDR3 reads CASGLSYNEQFF. CDR3 nucleotide sequence: TGCGCCAGCGGACTGTCCTACAATGAGCAGTTCTTC.

Ten or more counts support this clonotype. This chain links TRBV12-3 or TRBV12-4 with TRBJ1-2; D perhaps matches TRBD1 (5 bases). The CDR3 has 13 residues. V was clipped by 3 bases and J by 6 bases, with 11 bases between them. The CDR3 spells CASSFKGEDGYTF. CDR3 DNA sequence: TGTGCCAGCAGTTTTAAAGGGGAGGATGGCTACACCTTC.

This clonotype was recorded at least ten times. The chain's CDR3 is CASSLGIAANEQFF. As DNA, the CDR3 is TGCGCCAGCAGCTTGGGGATAGCTGCCAATGAGCAGTTCTTC. The chain links TRBV5-1 to TRBJ2-1; D unresolved. The germline V gene has CDR1 SGHRS and CDR2 YFSETQ. This CDR3 comprises 14 residues. V was pared by 0 bases and J by 6 bases, with 10 bases between.

This clonotype has a count of ten or more. This sequence joins TRBV11-2 and TRBJ2-1; 8 bases match TRBD1. Germline values: CDR1 SGHAT, CDR2 FQNNGV. This CDR3 spans 15 amino acids. Trimming removed 2 bases from V and 7 bases from J; junction bases left unmatched: 7. The chain's CDR3 is CASSLQGAGPNEQFF. The CDR3 nucleotides read TGTGCCAGCAGCTTACAGGGGGCAGGGCCTAATGAGCAGTTCTTC.

Ten or more counts support this clonotype. The gene calls are TRBV5-6 and TRBJ2-2; 9 bases are shared with TRBD1. The germline gives CDR1 SGHDT, CDR2 YYEEEE. The CDR3 covers 15 residues. V dropped 5 bases and J dropped 5; count of bases not matched to a gene: 7. The CDR3 DNA follows: TGTGCCAGCAGTGGATACAGGGGGCTTACCGGGGAGCTGTTTTTT. Its translation is CASSGYRGLTGELFF.

This clonotype was seen a handful of times. The V and J genes are TRBV11-2 and TRBJ2-7, with TRBD1 identical over 7 bases. This CDR3 region has 14 residues. Germline CDR1 is SGHAT and CDR2 is FQNNGV. V gave up 2 bases and J gave up 9 bases; unmatched junction bases: 10. The CDR3: CASSLTHVTGVQYF. CDR3 DNA: TGTGCCAGCAGCTTAACCCACGTAACAGGGGTGCAGTACTTC. Looking up the rest from reference TRBV11-2 and TRBJ2-7 gives the full variable domain: EAGVAQSPRYKIIEKRQSVAFWCNPISGHATLYWYQQILGQGPKLLIQFQNNGVVDDSQLPKDRFSAERLKGVDSTLKIQPAKLEDSAVYLCASSLTHVTGVQYFGPGTRLTVT.

The sample holds many counts of this clonotype. This chain connects TRBV20-1 to TRBJ1-4; D unresolved. Germline V gives CDR1 DFQATT, CDR2 SNEGSKA (reference sequence). The CDR3 has 14 amino acids. The V end was cut by 5 bases, the J end by 8 bases, with 18 bases between. The CDR3 DNA sequence: TGCAGTGCTGGCCGTAGCGACGTAGGGGAAAAACTGTTTTTT. It translates to CSAGRSDVGEKLFF.

This clonotype came up many times. The chain joins TRBV2 to TRBJ1-5; tentative D call: TRBD1 (5 bases). Between the trimmed V and J ends, which lost 1 base and 5 bases, there was a span of 12 bases. Germline assignment: CDR1 SNHLY and CDR2 FYNNEI. The CDR3 contains 15 residues. As DNA, the CDR3 is TGTGCCAGCAGTGAAGGGTGGGGAGGGGATCAGCCCCAGCATTTT. Translation gives CASSEGWGGDQPQHF.

This clonotype showed up many times. This sequence joins TRBV12-3 or TRBV12-4 and TRBJ1-4; D gene unclear. This CDR3 is built from 14 residues. V lost 6 bases to trimming and J lost 7 bases, with 15 bases between them. CDR3 DNA: TGTGCCAGCAGCCAACCAGGTTACAGTGAAAAACTGTTTTTT. The encoded protein is CASSQPGYSEKLFF.

A single count supports this clonotype. The chain joins TRBV5-1 to TRBJ1-1; D not certain. Between the trimmed V and J ends, which lost 4 bases and 0 bases, there was a span of 10 bases. Germline loops: CDR1 SGHRS, CDR2 YFSETQ. The length of the CDR3 is 14 residues. CDR3 in DNA: TGCGCCAGCAGCCCCGGATACATGAACACTGAAGCTTTCTTT. This encodes CASSPGYMNTEAFF.

This clonotype came up a few times. This chain joins TRBV19 and TRBJ2-3, with 8 bases lining up with TRBD1. CDR3 length equals 16 residues. Germline trimming cut 4 bases from V and 1 base from J; bases unmatched to any gene: 7. Germline CDR1 and CDR2: LNHDA and SQIVND (reference sequence). The CDR3 reads CASSRFAGQGTDTQYF. Here the CDR3 DNA reads TGTGCCAGTAGTAGGTTCGCGGGACAGGGCACAGATACGCAGTATTTT. Combining the CDR3 with reference TRBV19 and TRBJ2-3 gives the whole variable domain DGGITQSPKYLFRKEGQNVTLSCEQNLNHDAMYWYRQDPGQGLRLIYYSQIVNDFQKGDIAEGYSVSREKKESFPLTVTSAQKNPTAFYLCASSRFAGQGTDTQYFGPGTRLTVL.

In its sample, this clonotype was seen many times. The chain joins TRBV6-5 to TRBJ1-4, with 8 bases identical to TRBD1. Germline V gives CDR1 MNHEY, CDR2 SVGAGI. The CDR3 is 16 amino acids. V was clipped by 2 bases and J by 8 bases; unmatched bases: 10. The CDR3 sequence is CASSYQRTGRSEKLFF. CDR3 nucleotides: TGTGCCAGCAGTTACCAAAGGACAGGGAGGAGCGAAAAACTGTTTTTT.

This clonotype was recorded many times. The chain combines TRBV10-1 with TRBJ2-1; 8 bases agree with TRBD2. V was pared by 4 bases and J by 11 bases, with 4 bases of the junction left unmatched. The germline gives CDR1 WNHNN, CDR2 SYGVQD (reference sequence). The CDR3 has 12 amino acids. This CDR3 reads CASSASGSKQFF. As DNA, the CDR3 is TGCGCCAGCAGTGCGAGCGGGAGTAAGCAGTTCTTC.

This clonotype has ten or more counts. This chain links TRBV6-5 with TRBJ1-1, with TRBD1 as a possible D gene (5 bases). Germline CDR1 and CDR2: MNHEY and SVGAGI. This CDR3 spans 16 amino acids. Trimming cost V 4 bases and J 1 base, with 16 bases left between them. CDR3 sequence: CASSWTKFTGNTEAFF. CDR3 bases: TGTGCCAGCAGTTGGACAAAGTTTACAGGGAACACTGAAGCTTTCTTT.

This clonotype was observed at least ten times. V usage is TRBV7-2 and J usage is TRBJ2-7; 10 bases line up with TRBD2. This CDR3 has 16 amino acids. CDR1 and CDR2 from the germline V gene are SGHTA and FQGNSA. V lost 5 bases, J lost 2 bases, and 9 bases stayed unmatched. Here the CDR3 reads CASSARSSGGTYEQYF. The CDR3 DNA is TGTGCCAGCAGCGCTCGCTCTAGCGGGGGAACCTACGAGCAGTACTTC. The variable domain in full, completed from reference TRBV7-2 and TRBJ2-7, reads GAGVSQSPSNKVTEKGKDVELRCDPISGHTALYWYRQSLGQGLEFLIYFQGNSAPDKSGLPSDRFSAERTGGSVSTLTIQRTQQEDSAVYLCASSARSSGGTYEQYFGPGTRLTVT.

This clonotype has a count of ten or more. V gene TRBV20-1 combines with J gene TRBJ2-3; D remains ambiguous. V was clipped by 3 bases and J by 4 bases, with 14 bases between them. Germline values: CDR1 DFQATT, CDR2 SNEGSKA (reference sequence). The CDR3 spans 14 residues. The CDR3 DNA reads as TGCAGTGCTAGTTCAGCGAATGGGTCAGATACGCAGTATTTT. Amino acid sequence: CSASSANGSDTQYF.

This clonotype has a count of ten or more. The J gene is TRBJ2-7, the V gene TRBV6-2 or TRBV6-3, with 11 positions matching TRBD2. J was trimmed by 4 bases and V by 7 bases; bases with no gene match: 3. Germline V lookup: CDR1 MNHEY, CDR2 SVGEGT. The CDR3 spans 13 residues. Here the CDR3 DNA reads TGTGCCAGCAAAACTAGCGGGAGTTACGAGCAGTACGTC. It encodes CASKTSGSYEQYV.